This T cell receptor beta chain was retrieved from a study of cytomegalovirus exposure and HLA in healthy donors. Of note for this clone: Its target is unknown.

While the first cohort had 700 or so subjects, the donors belonged to the separate validation cohort of fewer than 150 subjects. V was pared by 4 bases and J by 3 bases, with 17 bases between. The CDR3 extends over 15 amino acids. Germline CDR1 and CDR2: SGHDT and YYEEEE. The study, taken as a whole, reports: The study recorded 150 to 200 TCR beta chains that were cytomegalovirus-associated.

Sequenced by immunoSEQ multiplex PCR; TCRdb stores in-frame clones only, minus some. Of 150,000 to 200,000 clones detected, around 86% appear once; the ten largest clones hold over 1.1%. The chain couples TRBV5-6 to TRBJ2-7, with D possibly being TRBD1 (6 bases). The sequencing sample was made of PBMCs. This receptor was taken from a woman between 18 and 29 years old in good health and CMV-seronegative. The CDR3 bases are TGTGCCAGCAGCCCTATTGGACAGATCGACTACGAGCAGTACTTC. Protein sequence: CASSPIGQIDYEQYF. Supplemented by reference TRBV5-6 and TRBJ2-7, the full variable domain reads DAGVTQSPTHLIKTRGQQVTLRCSPKSGHDTVSWYQQALGQGPQFIFQYYEEEERQRGNFPDRFSGHQFPNYSSELNVNALLLGDSALYLCASSPIGQIDYEQYFGPGTRLTVT.